A single sample is the source of the 14 T cell receptor beta chains below, sequenced in a study of CD8 T cells in ankylosing spondylitis. Using its own MiXCR run on the 5' RACE reads, TCRdb lists one record per CDR3 protein. The sample holds about 90,000 distinct CDR3 sequences, 27% seen once. Sequencing input: blood, either unsorted or a sorted T cell fraction (not recorded which). The receptors were gathered from a male donor with ankylosing spondylitis or in good health (not recorded which).

The sample holds a few counts of this clonotype. The chain couples TRBV7-2 to TRBJ2-1; D is tentatively TRBD1 or TRBD2 (5 bases each). Trimming shortened V by 5 bases and J by 1 base, and 12 bases separated the two germline ends. CDR3 length: 15 amino acids. The germline CDR1 and CDR2 sequences are SGHTA and FQGNSA. The CDR3 DNA sequence: TGTGCCAGCAGCACCGGGACCCTTTCCTACAATGAGCAGTTCTTC. Protein: CASSTGTLSYNEQFF.

This clonotype was observed once. The chain is built from TRBV4-1 and TRBJ1-5, with D tentatively TRBD1 (5 bases). The CDR3 covers 15 residues. Germline V gene lookup returns CDR1 MGHRA and CDR2 YSYEKL. Trimming stripped 0 bases from V and 3 bases from J, with 9 bases between. CDR3 in DNA: TGCGCCAGCAGCCAAGAGGGACGGATCAATCAGCCCCAGCATTTT. Amino acid sequence: CASSQEGRINQPQHF.

This clonotype has ten or more counts. V and J are TRBV7-8 and TRBJ1-5; tentatively, D is TRBD1 (5 bases). The CDR3 sequence is 16 residues long. Trimming took 1 base from V and 6 from J, leaving 16 bases between them. The germline V gene has CDR1 SGHVS and CDR2 FQNEAQ. CDR3 nucleotide sequence: TGTGCCAGCAGCTTAGGGGACCCCAGAACGGGTCAGCCCCAGCATTTT. Protein: CASSLGDPRTGQPQHF.

At least ten counts were recorded for this clonotype. The V and J genes are TRBV28 and TRBJ1-6; D is uncertain. Trimming stripped 3 bases from V and 8 bases from J, with 11 bases between. Germline V gives CDR1 MDHEN, CDR2 SYDVKM. The length of the CDR3 is 14 residues. The CDR3 nucleotides are TGTGCCAGCAGTTTGCGCGCTAGCCATTCACCCCTCCACTTT. This codes for CASSLRASHSPLHF.

This clonotype was counted a few times. This chain uses TRBV5-1 with TRBJ2-7, with 9 bases identical to TRBD2. There are 14 residues in the CDR3. The germline V gene has CDR1 SGHRS and CDR2 YFSETQ. V lost 4 bases and J lost 5; bases outside the gene matches: 7. The CDR3 loop reads CASSLDLAGNEQYF. In DNA form, the CDR3 reads TGCGCCAGCAGCCTGGATCTAGCGGGGAACGAGCAGTACTTC.

V gene TRBV4-1 combines with J gene TRBJ2-3; 10 bases match TRBD2. The CDR3 has 14 amino acids. The trim removed 9 bases at V and 6 bases at J, leaving 9 bases unmatched. Germline CDR1 reads MGHRA; CDR2 reads YSYEKL. The CDR3 spells CASEAGGLGDTQYF. The CDR3 DNA reads as TGCGCCAGTGAAGCGGGGGGGCTAGGGGATACGCAGTATTTT.

The rearrangement joins TRBV20-1 to TRBJ1-1; 11 bases are shared with TRBD1. CDR3 length: 15 residues. Germline assignment: CDR1 DFQATT and CDR2 SNEGSKA (reference sequence). The ends lost 4 bases at V and 5 bases at J; junction bases unmatched: 9. The CDR3 region is CSAITGTGGRTEAFF. CDR3 DNA sequence: TGCAGTGCTATAACCGGGACAGGGGGAAGAACTGAAGCTTTCTTT.

This clonotype has more than one count but fewer than ten. The rearrangement joins TRBV5-1 to TRBJ2-5; 8 bases agree with TRBD2. CDR1 and CDR2 (germline): SGHRS, YFSETQ. This CDR3 region has 14 residues. V dropped 4 bases and J dropped 3; count of bases not matched to a gene: 5. Written as DNA, the CDR3 is TGCGCCAGCAGCGATACTAGCGGAGAAGAGACCCAGTACTTC. Its translation is CASSDTSGEETQYF.

The V call is TRBV9, the J call TRBJ2-3; D is tentatively TRBD1 or TRBD2 (5 bases each). The germline gives CDR1 SGDLS, CDR2 YYNGEE. V gave up 2 bases and J gave up 2 bases, with 9 bases separating them. This CDR3 is built from 14 residues. The CDR3: CASSVGDPTDTQYF. The CDR3 bases are TGTGCCAGCAGCGTGGGGGACCCCACAGATACGCAGTATTTT.

CDR3 residues: CASTPDRGRYTDTQYF. CDR3 bases: TGTGCCAGCACCCCCGACAGGGGCAGGTACACAGATACGCAGTATTTT. The chain employs TRBV12-3 or TRBV12-4 and TRBJ2-3; 8 bases align to TRBD1. This CDR3 has 16 residues. V lost 7 bases, J lost 2 bases, and 11 bases stayed unmatched.

This clonotype was found a few times. The J gene is TRBJ2-1, the V gene TRBV19; the D gene is possibly TRBD1 (5 bases). The germline V gene has CDR1 LNHDA and CDR2 SQIVND (reference sequence). V was clipped by 3 bases and J by 0 bases, with 12 bases between them. CDR3 size: 16 residues. DNA of the CDR3: TGTGCCAGTAGTATGGGGCAGTCGAGCTCCTACAATGAGCAGTTCTTC. It translates to CASSMGQSSSYNEQFF. Together with reference TRBV19 and TRBJ2-1, the CDR3 gives the full variable domain: DGGITQSPKYLFRKEGQNVTLSCEQNLNHDAMYWYRQDPGQGLRLIYYSQIVNDFQKGDIAEGYSVSREKKESFPLTVTSAQKNPTAFYLCASSMGQSSSYNEQFFGPGTRLTVL.

This clonotype was counted at least ten times. V usage is TRBV10-3 and J usage is TRBJ2-5; maybe TRBD1 (6 bases). V was cut by 6 bases and J by 3 bases, with 20 bases left in between. The CDR3 runs to 16 residues. The germline V gene has CDR1 ENHRY and CDR2 SYGVKD. In DNA form, the CDR3 reads TGTGCCATCAGCGGGACAACCGAGACTACCAAAGAGACCCAGTACTTC. Protein product: CAISGTTETTKETQYF.

The V call is TRBV5-6, the J call TRBJ1-3, with no clear D. V was cut by 0 bases and J by 8 bases, with 15 bases left in between. The CDR3 loop spans 15 amino acids. CDR1 is SGHDT and CDR2 is YYEEEE in the germline V gene. CDR3 nucleotide sequence: TGTGCCAGCAGCTTGGGACTAAGCCGCGGGGACACCATATATTTT. Translating it yields CASSLGLSRGDTIYF.

This clonotype was seen only a few times. The chain links TRBV7-2 to TRBJ2-4; D may correspond to TRBD1 or TRBD2 (5 bases each). The germline gives CDR1 SGHTA, CDR2 FQGNSA. The CDR3 totals 13 residues. The germline V and J ends were trimmed by 4 bases and 6 bases, with 10 bases remaining between them. The CDR3 loop reads CASSSPGANIQYF. DNA of the CDR3: TGTGCCAGCAGCTCCCCCGGGGCAAACATTCAGTACTTC. Looking up the rest from reference TRBV7-2 and TRBJ2-4 gives the full variable domain: GAGVSQSPSNKVTEKGKDVELRCDPISGHTALYWYRQSLGQGLEFLIYFQGNSAPDKSGLPSDRFSAERTGGSVSTLTIQRTQQEDSAVYLCASSSPGANIQYFGAGTRLSVL.